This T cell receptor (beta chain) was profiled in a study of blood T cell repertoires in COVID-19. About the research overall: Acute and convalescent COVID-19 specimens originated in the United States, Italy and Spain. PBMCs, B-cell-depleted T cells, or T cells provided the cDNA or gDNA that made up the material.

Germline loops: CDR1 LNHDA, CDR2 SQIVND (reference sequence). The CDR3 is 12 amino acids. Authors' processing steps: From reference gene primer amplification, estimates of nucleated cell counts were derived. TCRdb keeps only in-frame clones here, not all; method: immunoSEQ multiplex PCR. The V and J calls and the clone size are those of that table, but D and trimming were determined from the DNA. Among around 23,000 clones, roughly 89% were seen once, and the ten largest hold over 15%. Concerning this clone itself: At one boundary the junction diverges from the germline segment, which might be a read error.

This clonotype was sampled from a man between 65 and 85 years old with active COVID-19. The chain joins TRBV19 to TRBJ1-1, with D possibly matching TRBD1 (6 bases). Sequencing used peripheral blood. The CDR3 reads CASSILRGAHLF. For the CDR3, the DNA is TGTGCCAGTAGTATCCTCCGGGGGGCCCACCTCTTT.